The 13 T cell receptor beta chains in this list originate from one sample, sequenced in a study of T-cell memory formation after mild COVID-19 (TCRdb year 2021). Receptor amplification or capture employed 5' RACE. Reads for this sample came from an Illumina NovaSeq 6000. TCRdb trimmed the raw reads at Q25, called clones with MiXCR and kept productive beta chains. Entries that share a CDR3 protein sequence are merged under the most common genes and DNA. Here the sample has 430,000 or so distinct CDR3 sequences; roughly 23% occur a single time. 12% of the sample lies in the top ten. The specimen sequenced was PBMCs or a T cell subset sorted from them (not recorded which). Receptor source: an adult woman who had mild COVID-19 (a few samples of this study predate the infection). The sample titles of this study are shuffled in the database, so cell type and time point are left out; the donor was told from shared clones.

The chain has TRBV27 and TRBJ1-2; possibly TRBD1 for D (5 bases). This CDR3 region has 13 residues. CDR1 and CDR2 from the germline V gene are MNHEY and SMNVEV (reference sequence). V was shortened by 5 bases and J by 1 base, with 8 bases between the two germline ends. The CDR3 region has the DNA TGTGCCAGCAGTACCCAGGGTAACTATGGCTACACCTTC. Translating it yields CASSTQGNYGYTF.

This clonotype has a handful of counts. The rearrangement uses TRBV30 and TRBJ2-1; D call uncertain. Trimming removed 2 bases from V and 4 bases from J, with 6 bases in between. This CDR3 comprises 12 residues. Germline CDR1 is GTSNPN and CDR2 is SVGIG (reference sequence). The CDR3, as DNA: TGTGCCTGGAGTCCCGTATACAATGAGCAGTTCTTC. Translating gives CAWSPVYNEQFF.

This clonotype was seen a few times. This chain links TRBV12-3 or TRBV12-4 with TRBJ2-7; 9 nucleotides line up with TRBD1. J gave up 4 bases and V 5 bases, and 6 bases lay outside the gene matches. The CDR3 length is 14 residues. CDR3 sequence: CASSLTGGGYEQYF. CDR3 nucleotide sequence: TGTGCCAGCAGTCTTACAGGGGGCGGTTACGAGCAGTACTTC.

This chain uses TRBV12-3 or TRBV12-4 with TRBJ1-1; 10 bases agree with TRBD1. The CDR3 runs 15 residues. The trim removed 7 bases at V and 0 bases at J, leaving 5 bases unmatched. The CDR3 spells CASKTTGGMNTEAFF. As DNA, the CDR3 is TGTGCCAGCAAAACGACAGGGGGCATGAACACTGAAGCTTTCTTT.

CDR3 sequence reads: CASSFLGAAGYQETQYF. CDR3 nucleotides: TGTGCCAGCAGCTTCCTTGGGGCAGCGGGTTACCAAGAGACCCAGTACTTC. The gene calls are TRBV7-9 and TRBJ2-5, with a possible D match to TRBD2 (6 bases). Germline V gives CDR1 SEHNR, CDR2 FQNEAQ (reference sequence). The CDR3 contains 17 residues. V was clipped by 3 bases and J by 0 bases, with 17 bases between them.

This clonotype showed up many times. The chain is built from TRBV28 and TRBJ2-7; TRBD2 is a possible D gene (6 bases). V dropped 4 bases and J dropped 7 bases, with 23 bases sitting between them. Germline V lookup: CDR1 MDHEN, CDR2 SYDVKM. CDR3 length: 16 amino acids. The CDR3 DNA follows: TGTGCCAGCAGTTCCCCCACCGGGACTCCCCTTCGGGAGCAGTACTTC. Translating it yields CASSSPTGTPLREQYF.

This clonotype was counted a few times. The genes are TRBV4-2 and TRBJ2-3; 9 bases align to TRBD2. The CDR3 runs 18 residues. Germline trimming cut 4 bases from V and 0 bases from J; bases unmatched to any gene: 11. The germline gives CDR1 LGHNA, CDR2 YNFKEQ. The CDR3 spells CASSPEGAGGDSTDTQYF. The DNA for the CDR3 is TGTGCCAGCAGCCCAGAAGGAGCGGGGGGTGACAGCACAGATACGCAGTATTTT.

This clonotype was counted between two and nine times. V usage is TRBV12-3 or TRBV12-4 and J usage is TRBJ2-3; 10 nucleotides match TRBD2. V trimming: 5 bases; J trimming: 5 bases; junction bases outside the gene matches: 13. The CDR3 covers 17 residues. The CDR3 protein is CASSLHGAGGPGDTQYF. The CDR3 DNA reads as TGTGCCAGCAGTCTTCACGGAGCGGGAGGGCCAGGAGATACGCAGTATTTT.

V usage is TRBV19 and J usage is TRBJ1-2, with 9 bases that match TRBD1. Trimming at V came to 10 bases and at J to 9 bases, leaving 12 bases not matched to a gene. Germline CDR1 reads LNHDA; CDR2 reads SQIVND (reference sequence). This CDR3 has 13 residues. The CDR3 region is CATDLGTGTSYTF. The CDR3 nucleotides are TGTGCCACAGACCTCGGGACAGGGACGAGCTACACCTTC.

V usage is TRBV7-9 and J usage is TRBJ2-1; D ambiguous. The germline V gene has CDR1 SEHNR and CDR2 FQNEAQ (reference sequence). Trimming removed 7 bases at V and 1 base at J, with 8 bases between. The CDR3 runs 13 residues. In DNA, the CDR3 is TGTGCCAGCACCCCTAGTTCCTACAATGAGCAGTTCTTC. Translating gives CASTPSSYNEQFF.

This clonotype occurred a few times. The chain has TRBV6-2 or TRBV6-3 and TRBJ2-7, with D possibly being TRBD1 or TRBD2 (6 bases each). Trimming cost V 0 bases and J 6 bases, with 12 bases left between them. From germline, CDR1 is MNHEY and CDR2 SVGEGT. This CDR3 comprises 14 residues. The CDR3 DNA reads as TGTGCCAGCAGTTACTCGTCCGGGGGCATCGAGCAGTACTTC. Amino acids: CASSYSSGGIEQYF.

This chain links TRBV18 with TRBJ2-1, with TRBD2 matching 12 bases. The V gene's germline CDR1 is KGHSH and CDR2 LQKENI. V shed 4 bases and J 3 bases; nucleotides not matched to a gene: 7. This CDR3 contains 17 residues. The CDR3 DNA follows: TGTGCCAGCTCACGTCTCGGGACTAGCGGGTTCTACAATGAGCAGTTCTTC. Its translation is CASSRLGTSGFYNEQFF.

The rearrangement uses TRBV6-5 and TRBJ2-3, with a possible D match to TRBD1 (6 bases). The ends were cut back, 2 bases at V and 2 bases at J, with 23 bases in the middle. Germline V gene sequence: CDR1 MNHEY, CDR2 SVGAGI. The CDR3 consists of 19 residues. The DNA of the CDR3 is TGTGCCAGCAGTTACGTGTTCCCCCCCCACAGGGAGCTCACAGATACGCAGTATTTT. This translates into CASSYVFPPHRELTDTQYF.